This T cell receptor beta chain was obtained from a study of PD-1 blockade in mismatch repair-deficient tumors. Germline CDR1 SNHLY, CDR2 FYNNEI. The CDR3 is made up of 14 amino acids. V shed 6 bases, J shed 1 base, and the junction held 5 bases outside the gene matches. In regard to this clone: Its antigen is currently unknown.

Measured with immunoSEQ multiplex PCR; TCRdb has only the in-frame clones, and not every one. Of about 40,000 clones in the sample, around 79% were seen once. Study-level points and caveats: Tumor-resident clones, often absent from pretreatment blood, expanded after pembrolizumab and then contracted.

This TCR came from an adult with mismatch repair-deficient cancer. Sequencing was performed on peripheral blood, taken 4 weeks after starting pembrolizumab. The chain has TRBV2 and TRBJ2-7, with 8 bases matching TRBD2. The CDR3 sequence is CASRREGQSYEQYF. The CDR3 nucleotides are TGTGCCAGCAGACGGGAGGGCCAGTCCTACGAGCAGTACTTC.